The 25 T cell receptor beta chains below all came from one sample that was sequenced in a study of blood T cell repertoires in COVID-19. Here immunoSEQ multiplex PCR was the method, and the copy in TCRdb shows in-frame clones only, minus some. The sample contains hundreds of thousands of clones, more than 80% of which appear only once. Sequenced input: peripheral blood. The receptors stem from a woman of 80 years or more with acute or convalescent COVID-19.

CDR3 loop: CASSPLSSGNTIYF. In nucleotides, the CDR3 is TGTGCCAGCAGTCCTCTAAGCTCTGGAAACACCATATATTTT. V is TRBV27 and J is TRBJ1-3, with D hard to call. The CDR3 is made up of 14 amino acids. Trimming removed 5 bases from V and 0 bases from J, with 8 bases in between. Germline CDR1 reads MNHEY; CDR2 reads SMNVEV (reference sequence).

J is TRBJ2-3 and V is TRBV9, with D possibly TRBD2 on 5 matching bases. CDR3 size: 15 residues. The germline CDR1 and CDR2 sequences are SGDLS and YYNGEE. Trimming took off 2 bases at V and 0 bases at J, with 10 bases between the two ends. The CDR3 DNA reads TGTGCCAGCAGCGTTAGGACTGCTAGCACAGATACGCAGTATTTT. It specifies CASSVRTASTDTQYF.

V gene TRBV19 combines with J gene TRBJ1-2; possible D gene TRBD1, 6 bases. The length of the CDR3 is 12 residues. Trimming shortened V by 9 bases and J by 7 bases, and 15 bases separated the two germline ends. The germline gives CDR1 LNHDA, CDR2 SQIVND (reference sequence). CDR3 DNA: TGTGCCAGCTCGGGGGGGCGCGGTGGCTACACCTTC. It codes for CASSGGRGGYTF.

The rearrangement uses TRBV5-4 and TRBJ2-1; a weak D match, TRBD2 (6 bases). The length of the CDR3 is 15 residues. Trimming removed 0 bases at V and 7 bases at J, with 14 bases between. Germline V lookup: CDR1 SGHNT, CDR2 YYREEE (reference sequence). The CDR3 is CASSLALGTQNEQFF. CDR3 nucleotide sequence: TGTGCCAGCAGCTTGGCCTTGGGGACTCAGAATGAGCAGTTCTTC.

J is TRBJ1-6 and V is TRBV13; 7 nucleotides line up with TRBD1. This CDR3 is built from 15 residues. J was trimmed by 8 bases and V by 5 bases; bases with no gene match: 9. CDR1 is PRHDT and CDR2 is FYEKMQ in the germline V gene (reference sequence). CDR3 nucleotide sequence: TGTGCCAGCAGCCCCGGACAGGCTTATGATTCACCCCTCCACTTT. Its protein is CASSPGQAYDSPLHF.

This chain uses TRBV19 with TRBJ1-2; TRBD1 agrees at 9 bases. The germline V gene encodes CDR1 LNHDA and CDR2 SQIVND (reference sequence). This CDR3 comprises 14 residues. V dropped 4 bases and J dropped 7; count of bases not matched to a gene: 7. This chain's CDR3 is CASSTRQGEAGYTF. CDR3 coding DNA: TGTGCCAGTAGTACTCGACAGGGGGAGGCTGGCTACACCTTC. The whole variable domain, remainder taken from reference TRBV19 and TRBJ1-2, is DGGITQSPKYLFRKEGQNVTLSCEQNLNHDAMYWYRQDPGQGLRLIYYSQIVNDFQKGDIAEGYSVSREKKESFPLTVTSAQKNPTAFYLCASSTRQGEAGYTFGSGTRLTVV.

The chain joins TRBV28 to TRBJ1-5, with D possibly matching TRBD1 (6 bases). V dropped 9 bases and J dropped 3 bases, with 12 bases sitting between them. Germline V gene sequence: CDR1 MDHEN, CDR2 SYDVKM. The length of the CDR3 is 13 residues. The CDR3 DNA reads TGTGCCAGTTCAGACAGGTTCAATCAGCCCCAGCATTTT. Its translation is CASSDRFNQPQHF. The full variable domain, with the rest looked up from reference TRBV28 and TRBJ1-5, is DVKVTQSSRYLVKRTGEKVFLECVQDMDHENMFWYRQDPGLGLRLIYFSYDVKMKEKGDIPEGYSVSREKKERFSLILESASTNQTSMYLCASSDRFNQPQHFGDGTRLSIL.

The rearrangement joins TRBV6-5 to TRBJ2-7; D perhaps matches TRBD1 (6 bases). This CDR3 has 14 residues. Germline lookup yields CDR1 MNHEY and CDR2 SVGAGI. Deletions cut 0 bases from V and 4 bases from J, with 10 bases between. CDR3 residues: CASSYSIRGYEQYF. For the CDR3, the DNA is TGTGCCAGCAGTTACTCGATCAGGGGTTACGAGCAGTACTTC.

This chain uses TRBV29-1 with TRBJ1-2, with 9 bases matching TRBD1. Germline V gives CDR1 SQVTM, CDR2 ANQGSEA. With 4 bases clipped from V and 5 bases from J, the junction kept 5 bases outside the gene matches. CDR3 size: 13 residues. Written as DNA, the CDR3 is TGCAGCGTTGCCCGGGACAGGGATTATGGCTACACCTTC. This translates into CSVARDRDYGYTF.

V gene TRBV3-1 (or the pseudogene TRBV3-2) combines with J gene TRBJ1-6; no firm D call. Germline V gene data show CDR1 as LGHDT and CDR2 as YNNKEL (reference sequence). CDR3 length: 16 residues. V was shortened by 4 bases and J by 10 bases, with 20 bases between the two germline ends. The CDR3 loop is CASSPCRSGGKSPLHF. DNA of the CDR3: TGTGCCAGCAGCCCTTGTCGGTCGGGAGGTAAGTCACCCCTCCACTTT.

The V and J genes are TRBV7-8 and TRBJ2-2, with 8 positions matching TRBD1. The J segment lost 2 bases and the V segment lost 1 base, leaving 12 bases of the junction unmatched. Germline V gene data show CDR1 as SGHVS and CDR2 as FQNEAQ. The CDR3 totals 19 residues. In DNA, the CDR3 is TGTGCCAGCAGCTTAGTGCCCCAGACAGGGGCCCCCAACACCGGGGAGCTGTTTTTT. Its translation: CASSLVPQTGAPNTGELFF. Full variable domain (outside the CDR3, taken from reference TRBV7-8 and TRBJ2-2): GAGVSQSPRYKVAKRGQDVALRCDPISGHVSLFWYQQALGQGPEFLTYFQNEAQLDKSGLPSDRFFAERPEGSVSTLKIQRTQQEDSAVYLCASSLVPQTGAPNTGELFFGEGSRLTVL.

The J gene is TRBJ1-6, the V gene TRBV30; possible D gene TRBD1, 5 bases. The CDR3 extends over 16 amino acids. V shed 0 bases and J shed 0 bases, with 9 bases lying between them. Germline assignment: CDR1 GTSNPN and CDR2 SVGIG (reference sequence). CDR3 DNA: TGTGCCTGGAGTGTACAGGTTTTCTCCTATAATTCACCCCTCCACTTT. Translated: CAWSVQVFSYNSPLHF.

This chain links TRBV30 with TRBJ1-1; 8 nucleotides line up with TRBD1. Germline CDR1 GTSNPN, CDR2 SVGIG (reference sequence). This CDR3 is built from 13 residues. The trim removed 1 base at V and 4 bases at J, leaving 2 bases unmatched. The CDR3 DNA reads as TGTGCCTGGAGTGCTCAGGGGGCCACTGAAGCTTTCTTT. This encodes CAWSAQGATEAFF. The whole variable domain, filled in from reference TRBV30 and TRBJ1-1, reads SQTIHQWPATLVQPVGSPLSLECTVEGTSNPNLYWYRQAAGRGLQLLFYSVGIGQISSEVPQNLSASRPQDRQFILSSKKLLLSDSGFYLCAWSAQGATEAFFGQGTRLTVV.

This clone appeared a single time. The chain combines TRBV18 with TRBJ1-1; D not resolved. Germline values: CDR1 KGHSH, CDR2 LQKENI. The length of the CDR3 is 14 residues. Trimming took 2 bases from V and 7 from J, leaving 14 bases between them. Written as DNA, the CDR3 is TGTGCCAGCTCACCAGCGACTGATTCCTTTGAAGCTTTCTTT. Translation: CASSPATDSFEAFF.

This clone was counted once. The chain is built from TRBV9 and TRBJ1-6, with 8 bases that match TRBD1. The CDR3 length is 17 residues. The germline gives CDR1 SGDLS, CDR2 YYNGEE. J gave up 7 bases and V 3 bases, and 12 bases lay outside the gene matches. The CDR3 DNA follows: TGTGCCAGCAGCGGGCCTTTTGGACAGGGAGTGAATTCACCCCTCCACTTT. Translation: CASSGPFGQGVNSPLHF.

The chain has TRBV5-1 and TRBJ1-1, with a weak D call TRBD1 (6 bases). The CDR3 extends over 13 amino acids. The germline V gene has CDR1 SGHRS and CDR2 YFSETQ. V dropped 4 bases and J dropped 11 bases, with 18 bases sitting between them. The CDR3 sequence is CASSATGTHVAFF. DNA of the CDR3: TGCGCCAGCAGCGCCACAGGGACCCATGTCGCTTTCTTT. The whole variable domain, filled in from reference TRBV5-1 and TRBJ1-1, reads KAGVTQTPRYLIKTRGQQVTLSCSPISGHRSVSWYQQTPGQGLQFLFEYFSETQRNKGNFPGRFSGRQFSNSRSEMNVSTLELGDSALYLCASSATGTHVAFFGQGTRLTVV.

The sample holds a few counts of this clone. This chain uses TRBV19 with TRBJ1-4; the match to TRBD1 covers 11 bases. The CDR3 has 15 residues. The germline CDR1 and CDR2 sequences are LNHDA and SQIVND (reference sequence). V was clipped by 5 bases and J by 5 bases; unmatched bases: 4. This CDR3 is CASSPRTGGNEKLFF. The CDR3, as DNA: TGTGCCAGTAGTCCCCGGACAGGGGGCAATGAAAAACTGTTTTTT.

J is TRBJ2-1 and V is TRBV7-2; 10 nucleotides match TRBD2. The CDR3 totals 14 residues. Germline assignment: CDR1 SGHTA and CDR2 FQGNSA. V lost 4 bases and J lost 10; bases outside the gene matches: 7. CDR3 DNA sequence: TGTGCCAGCAGCTCTCAAGCGGGGGGGTTGGAGCAGTTCTTC. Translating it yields CASSSQAGGLEQFF.

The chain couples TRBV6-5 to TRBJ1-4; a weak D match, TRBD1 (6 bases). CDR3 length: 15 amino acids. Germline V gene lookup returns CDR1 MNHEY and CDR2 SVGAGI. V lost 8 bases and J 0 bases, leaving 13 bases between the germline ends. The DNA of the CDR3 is TGTGCCAGCCTCAGTGGGACAACAACTAATGAAAAACTGTTTTTT. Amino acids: CASLSGTTTNEKLFF.

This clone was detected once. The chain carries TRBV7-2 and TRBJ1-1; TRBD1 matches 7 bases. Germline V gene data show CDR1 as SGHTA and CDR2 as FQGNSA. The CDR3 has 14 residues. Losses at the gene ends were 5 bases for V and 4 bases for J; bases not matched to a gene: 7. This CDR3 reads CASSPTGLVTEAFF. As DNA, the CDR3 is TGTGCCAGCAGCCCGACAGGGTTGGTCACTGAAGCTTTCTTT. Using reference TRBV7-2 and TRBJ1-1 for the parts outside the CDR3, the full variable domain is GAGVSQSPSNKVTEKGKDVELRCDPISGHTALYWYRQSLGQGLEFLIYFQGNSAPDKSGLPSDRFSAERTGGSVSTLTIQRTQQEDSAVYLCASSPTGLVTEAFFGQGTRLTVV.

The CDR3 DNA sequence: TGCGCCAGCAGCCAAGACAGAACCAACACTGAAGCTTTCTTT. Amino acid sequence: CASSQDRTNTEAFF. V gene TRBV4-1 combines with J gene TRBJ1-1; the D is unclear. This CDR3 has 14 residues. Between the trimmed V and J ends, which lost 0 bases and 2 bases, there was a span of 7 bases. Looked up from germline, CDR1 is MGHRA and CDR2 is YSYEKL.

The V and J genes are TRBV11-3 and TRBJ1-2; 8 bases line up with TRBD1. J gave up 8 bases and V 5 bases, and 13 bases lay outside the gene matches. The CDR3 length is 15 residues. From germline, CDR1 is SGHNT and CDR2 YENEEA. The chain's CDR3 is CASSLSPGGADGYTF. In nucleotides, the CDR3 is TGTGCCAGCAGCCTTTCCCCAGGGGGCGCAGACGGCTACACCTTC.

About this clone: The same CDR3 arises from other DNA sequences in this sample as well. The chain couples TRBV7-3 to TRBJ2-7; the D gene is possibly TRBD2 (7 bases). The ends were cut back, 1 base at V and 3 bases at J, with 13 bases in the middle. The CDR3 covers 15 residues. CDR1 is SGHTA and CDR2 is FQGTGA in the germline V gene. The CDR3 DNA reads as TGTGCCAGCAGCTTAAATGGCGGGGGCAGCTACGAGCAGTACTTC. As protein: CASSLNGGGSYEQYF.

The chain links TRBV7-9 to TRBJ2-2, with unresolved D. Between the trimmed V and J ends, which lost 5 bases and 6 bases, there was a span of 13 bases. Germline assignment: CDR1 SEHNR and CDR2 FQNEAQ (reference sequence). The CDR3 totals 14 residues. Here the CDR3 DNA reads TGTGCCAGCAGCACGGGTGCCCCCCCCGGGGAGCTGTTTTTT. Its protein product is CASSTGAPPGELFF.

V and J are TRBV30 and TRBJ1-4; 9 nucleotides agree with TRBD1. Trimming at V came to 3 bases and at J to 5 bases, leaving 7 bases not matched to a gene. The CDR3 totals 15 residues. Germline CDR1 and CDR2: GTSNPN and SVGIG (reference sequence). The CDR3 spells CAWSQRTGENEKLFF. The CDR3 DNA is TGTGCCTGGAGCCAAAGGACAGGGGAAAATGAAAAACTGTTTTTT.